Here is one TCR beta chain with its context. This entry belongs to a study of blood T cell repertoires in COVID-19. Background on the study: Researchers got acute and convalescent COVID-19 samples from the United States, Italy and Spain. In each case, the material was cDNA or gDNA derived from T cells, B-cell-depleted T cells, or PBMCs.

The CDR3 spans 12 residues. V was cut by 7 bases and J by 5 bases, with 11 bases left in between. As processed by the authors: It was from reference gene primer amplification that nucleated cell counts were estimated. Here immunoSEQ multiplex PCR was the method, and the copy in TCRdb shows in-frame clones only, minus some. That table supplies the V and J calls and clone size; D and trimming were determined from the DNA. The data hold under 150,000 clones, with more than 75% observed a single time. The sample comprised peripheral blood. The clonotype was recovered from a human donor in a cohort sampled during active COVID-19. The rearrangement joins TRBV12-3 or TRBV12-4 to TRBJ2-5, with a tentative D call TRBD2 (5 bases). The DNA for the CDR3 is TGTGCCAGCACCCGGGGTGGGGAGACCCAGTACTTC. It specifies CASTRGGETQYF.